Each of the 22 T cell receptor beta chains below was sequenced from the same sample in a study of OX40 agonist ivuxolimab in advanced cancers. The data were produced by immunoSEQ multiplex PCR, yet TCRdb's version contains in-frame clones alone and is incomplete. The sample yields 45,000 to 55,000 clones, 94% seen once. The starting material was CD4+ or CD8+ T cells sorted from blood, obtained in a trial of the OX40 agonist ivuxolimab. The origin of the receptors is an adult with an advanced solid tumor such as melanoma, head and neck, liver or kidney cancer.

J is TRBJ2-7 and V is TRBV11-2; 12 bases map to TRBD2. V shed 5 bases, J shed 6 bases, and the junction held 5 bases outside the gene matches. CDR3 size: 14 residues. Germline loops: CDR1 SGHAT, CDR2 FQNNGV. The chain's CDR3 is CASSGLAGGREQYF. The CDR3 coding sequence is TGTGCCAGCAGCGGTCTAGCGGGAGGGCGCGAGCAGTACTTC.

The chain joins TRBV2 to TRBJ2-7; D may be TRBD1 (5 bases). The CDR3 sequence is 15 residues long. Looked up from germline, CDR1 is SNHLY and CDR2 is FYNNEI. The V end was cut by 0 bases, the J end by 3 bases, with 12 bases between. The CDR3 DNA sequence: TGTGCCAGCAGTGAAGCATGGGGCGGTAACTACGAGCAGTACTTC. It is translated as CASSEAWGGNYEQYF.

This sequence joins TRBV9 and TRBJ2-2; the D gene is possibly TRBD2 (5 bases). The CDR3 runs 14 residues. Per germline, CDR1 SGDLS and CDR2 YYNGEE. Trimming stripped 3 bases from V and 4 bases from J, with 10 bases between. CDR3 region: CASSGTPSTGELFF. The DNA for the CDR3 is TGTGCCAGCAGCGGGACTCCGAGCACCGGGGAGCTGTTTTTT.

This clone was found a few times. The V and J genes are TRBV29-1 and TRBJ1-1; 8 bases are shared with TRBD1. The trim removed 3 bases at V and 4 bases at J, leaving 4 bases unmatched. CDR3 length equals 13 residues. Germline V gives CDR1 SQVTM, CDR2 ANQGSEA. CDR3 loop: CSVEDRESTEAFF. CDR3 bases: TGCAGCGTTGAGGACAGGGAGAGCACTGAAGCTTTCTTT.

The chain employs TRBV4-2 and TRBJ2-7; the match to TRBD2 covers 9 bases. The CDR3 contains 18 residues. V lost 2 bases, J lost 0 bases, and 11 bases stayed unmatched. CDR1 and CDR2 from the germline V gene are LGHNA and YNFKEQ. This CDR3 reads CASSQSTSGSTFSYEQYF. CDR3 sequence (DNA): TGTGCCAGCAGCCAATCAACTAGCGGGTCGACATTCTCCTACGAGCAGTACTTC.

The rearrangement links TRBV29-1 to TRBJ2-6, with D perhaps TRBD1 (6 bases). Germline assignment: CDR1 SQVTM and CDR2 ANQGSEA. This CDR3 contains 15 residues. Trimming took 4 bases from V and 1 from J, leaving 11 bases between them. This CDR3 is CSVVTQGSGANVLTF. The CDR3 DNA follows: TGCAGCGTTGTTACTCAGGGGTCTGGGGCCAACGTCCTGACTTTC.

The chain recombines TRBV15 with TRBJ2-3; 9 bases map to TRBD1. The V segment lost 1 base and the J segment 2 bases; nucleotides outside the gene matches: 7. The CDR3 loop spans 17 amino acids. Looked up from germline, CDR1 is LNHNV and CDR2 is YYDKDF (reference sequence). Here the CDR3 DNA reads TGTGCCACCAGCAGAGGAAGGACAGGGGCGATCACAGATACGCAGTATTTT. Translated: CATSRGRTGAITDTQYF.

Here the CDR3 reads CASSVGGRATDEQFF. The CDR3, as DNA: TGTGCCAGCAGCGTGGGCGGGAGGGCTACCGATGAGCAGTTCTTC. V and J are TRBV9 and TRBJ2-1, with 9 bases fitting TRBD2. The CDR3 is 15 residues long. Germline V gene sequence: CDR1 SGDLS, CDR2 YYNGEE. Germline trimming cut 2 bases from V and 8 bases from J; bases unmatched to any gene: 8.

This sequence joins TRBV27 and TRBJ1-1, with 7 nucleotides matching TRBD1. Trimming removed 0 bases from V and 1 base from J; junction bases left unmatched: 5. The CDR3 consists of 16 residues. CDR1 MNHEY and CDR2 SMNVEV come from the germline V gene (reference sequence). CDR3 DNA: TGTGCCAGCAGTTTATCCTACAGGGGAACGAACACTGAAGCTTTCTTT. As protein: CASSLSYRGTNTEAFF.

V gene TRBV6-4 combines with J gene TRBJ2-3; D is unresolved. V dropped 2 bases and J dropped 9 bases, with 12 bases sitting between them. Germline assignment: CDR1 MRHNA and CDR2 SNTAGT. There are 13 residues in the CDR3. The CDR3 reads CASSDRAGRTQYF. CDR3 nucleotides: TGTGCCAGCAGTGACAGGGCTGGGCGAACGCAGTATTTT.

The DNA of the CDR3 is TGTGCCAGCAGCTTAGCGCCGGTTTTCGGGGAGCTGTTTTTT. Its translation is CASSLAPVFGELFF. J is TRBJ2-2 and V is TRBV7-6; D gene uncertain. Trimming removed 0 bases from V and 7 bases from J, with 9 bases in between. There are 14 residues in the CDR3. CDR1 and CDR2 from the germline V gene are SGHVS and FNYEAQ.

This chain uses TRBV19 with TRBJ1-1, with D unclear. CDR1 is LNHDA, CDR2 SQIVND, per germline (reference sequence). This CDR3 comprises 13 residues. The V and J ends lost 2 bases and 6 bases respectively, with 10 bases between them. This CDR3 reads CASSILGGSEAFF. The DNA for the CDR3 is TGTGCCAGTAGTATATTAGGAGGCTCTGAAGCTTTCTTT.

The chain links TRBV7-9 to TRBJ2-7; 8 bases map to TRBD1. The CDR3 loop spans 14 amino acids. V lost 5 bases and J lost 2; bases outside the gene matches: 5. The germline gives CDR1 SEHNR, CDR2 FQNEAQ (reference sequence). CDR3 in amino acids: CASSAPGQAYEQYF. In DNA form, the CDR3 reads TGTGCCAGCAGCGCCCCGGGACAGGCCTACGAGCAGTACTTC.

This chain joins TRBV9 and TRBJ2-3, with no clear D. In germline, CDR1 is SGDLS, CDR2 YYNGEE. The ends were cut back, 1 base at V and 4 bases at J, with 10 bases in the middle. The CDR3 spans 14 residues. CDR3 DNA: TGTGCCAGCAGCGTATACGGCCTCGCAGATACGCAGTATTTT. Translating gives CASSVYGLADTQYF.

The chain uses TRBV27 and TRBJ2-1, with TRBD2 matching over 15 bases. V was clipped by 2 bases and J by 2 bases; unmatched bases: 1. Germline assignment: CDR1 MNHEY and CDR2 SMNVEV (reference sequence). CDR3 length: 17 residues. CDR3: CASSLGLAGGPYNEQFF. The DNA for the CDR3 is TGTGCCAGCAGTTTAGGACTAGCGGGAGGGCCCTACAATGAGCAGTTCTTC.

The V and J genes are TRBV4-1 and TRBJ1-5; TRBD1 matches at 8 bases. CDR1 is MGHRA and CDR2 is YSYEKL in the germline V gene. The ends lost 1 base at V and 6 bases at J; junction bases unmatched: 5. The CDR3 extends over 15 amino acids. CDR3 DNA: TGCGCCAGCAGCCAAGGGGCAGGGGGCGGTCAGCCCCAGCATTTT. Translated: CASSQGAGGGQPQHF.

V is TRBV4-1 and J is TRBJ1-1; no definite D call. The CDR3 is 12 residues long. V was cut by 2 bases and J by 8 bases, with 9 bases left in between. Germline V lookup: CDR1 MGHRA, CDR2 YSYEKL. The CDR3 loop is CASSQTDGEAFF. The CDR3 coding sequence is TGCGCCAGCAGCCAAACAGATGGAGAAGCTTTCTTT.

J is TRBJ1-6 and V is TRBV5-6, with a weak D call TRBD1 (5 bases). V lost 4 bases and J 12 bases, leaving 17 bases between the germline ends. This CDR3 has 14 residues. Germline CDR1 is SGHDT and CDR2 is YYEEEE. The CDR3 loop reads CASSDGTGFLPLHF. The CDR3 bases are TGTGCCAGCAGCGACGGGACCGGGTTCCTACCCCTCCACTTT.

The chain combines TRBV28 with TRBJ2-6; possible D gene TRBD1, 6 bases. Germline lookup yields CDR1 MDHEN and CDR2 SYDVKM. Between the trimmed V and J ends, which lost 5 bases and 4 bases, there was a span of 21 bases. The CDR3 extends over 18 amino acids. As DNA, the CDR3 is TGTGCCAGCAGTGGATACGACTTGGGGGCGGCGGGGGCCAACGTCCTGACTTTC. As protein: CASSGYDLGAAGANVLTF. The full variable domain, in which reference TRBV28 and TRBJ2-6 provide the parts outside the CDR3, is DVKVTQSSRYLVKRTGEKVFLECVQDMDHENMFWYRQDPGLGLRLIYFSYDVKMKEKGDIPEGYSVSREKKERFSLILESASTNQTSMYLCASSGYDLGAAGANVLTFGAGSRLTVL.

The rearrangement links TRBV27 to TRBJ2-7; 8 bases fit TRBD2. Trimming removed 5 bases from V and 5 bases from J; junction bases left unmatched: 8. The CDR3 spans 14 residues. Per the germline V gene, CDR1 is MNHEY and CDR2 is SMNVEV (reference sequence). In nucleotides, the CDR3 is TGTGCCAGCAGTCCCCGGGGGGGGCCAAACGAGCAGTACTTC. Amino acids: CASSPRGGPNEQYF.

This clone appeared a single time. The chain couples TRBV29-1 to TRBJ2-7, with 8 bases matching TRBD2. V was pared by 5 bases and J by 0 bases, with 3 bases of the junction left unmatched. Germline V lookup: CDR1 SQVTM, CDR2 ANQGSEA. CDR3 length: 13 residues. The CDR3 sequence is CSVSSGDSYEQYF. The DNA of the CDR3 is TGCAGCGTTAGTAGCGGGGACTCCTACGAGCAGTACTTC.

The chain employs TRBV30 and TRBJ2-7, with D maybe TRBD2 (6 bases). Between the trimmed V and J ends, which lost 0 bases and 4 bases, there was a span of 10 bases. Germline V gene sequence: CDR1 GTSNPN, CDR2 SVGIG (reference sequence). The CDR3 consists of 13 residues. The CDR3 DNA sequence: TGTGCCTGGAGTGTAGCACTAGCATACGAGCAGTACTTC. This codes for CAWSVALAYEQYF.